The clone carrying this TCR beta chain was seen ten or more times. Its specificity is unknown. This entry belongs to a study of T cell repertoires in cytomegalovirus infection. For the study at large: It was recently identified HLA-C-restricted and well-studied HLA-B-restricted CMV epitopes that the study used. Indications of both CMV infection and matching HLA type were provided by public TCR beta signatures. Findings and limits, study-wide: CMV carriers having the relevant HLA were flagged by cumulative public TCR beta family frequency. HLA-C-restricted CMV-specific TCR beta clonotypes prevailed in the ex vivo response.

The ends lost 3 bases at V and 0 bases at J; junction bases unmatched: 8. The CDR3 is 18 amino acids. CDR1 and CDR2 from the germline V gene are SEHNR and FQNEAQ (reference sequence). TCRdb redid the calling of the reads with MiXCR, one entry per CDR3 protein. The sample includes about 770,000 distinct CDR3 sequences, 29% seen only once; the top ten take under 15%. This rearrangement joins TRBV7-9 to TRBJ2-1; the match to TRBD2 covers 10 bases. The sample was cultured CD8+ T cells from PBMCs, taken from culture after CMV antigen stimulation. The source of this sequence is a human donor in good health (CMV status not recorded). Some clones in this sample may be carry-over from other donors' samples. CDR3 DNA sequence: TGTGCCAGCAGCTTCTCCGCTCTAGCGGGGGACTCCTACAATGAGCAGTTCTTC. Its translation is CASSFSALAGDSYNEQFF.